Listed here is a single T cell receptor beta chain. This CDR3 comprises 12 residues. This record belongs to a study of monozygotic twins with inflammatory bowel disease. TCRdb reprocessed the 5' RACE reads, with one entry per CDR3 protein and no DNA. This repertoire includes 350,000 to 550,000 distinct CDR3 sequences. The chain employs TRBV12-3 or TRBV12-4 and TRBJ2-7. The specimen sequenced was blood. This sequence originates from a human donor with ulcerative colitis or Crohn's disease, or a healthy co-twin of an affected twin (not recorded which). The CDR3 here is CASSFASYEQYF.